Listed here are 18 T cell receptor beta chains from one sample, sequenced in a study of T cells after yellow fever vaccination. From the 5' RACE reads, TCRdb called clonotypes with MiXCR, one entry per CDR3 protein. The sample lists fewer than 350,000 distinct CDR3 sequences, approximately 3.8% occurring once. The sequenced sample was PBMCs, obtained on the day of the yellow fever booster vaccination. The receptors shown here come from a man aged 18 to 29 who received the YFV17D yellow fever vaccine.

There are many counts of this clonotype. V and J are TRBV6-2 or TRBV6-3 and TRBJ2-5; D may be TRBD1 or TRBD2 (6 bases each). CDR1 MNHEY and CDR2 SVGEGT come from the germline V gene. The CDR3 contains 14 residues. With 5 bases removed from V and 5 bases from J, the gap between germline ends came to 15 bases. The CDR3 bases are TGTGCCAGCAGTACGGAGGGGGGTATGGAGACCCAGTACTTC. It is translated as CASSTEGGMETQYF.

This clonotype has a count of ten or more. The CDR3 DNA follows: TGTGCCAGCAGCGTAATACAAGGAGAGACCCAGTACTTC. This sequence encodes CASSVIQGETQYF. The chain carries TRBV9 and TRBJ2-5; D is unresolved. CDR3 length: 13 residues. V shed 1 base and J shed 4 bases, with 8 bases lying between them. Germline lookup yields CDR1 SGDLS and CDR2 YYNGEE.

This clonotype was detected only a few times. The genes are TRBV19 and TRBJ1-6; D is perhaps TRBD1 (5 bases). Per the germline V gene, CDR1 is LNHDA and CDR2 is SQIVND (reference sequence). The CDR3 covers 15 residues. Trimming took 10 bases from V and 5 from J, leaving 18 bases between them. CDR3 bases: TGTGCCACTCTAGAGCGGGGCGTTCATAATTCACCCCTCCACTTT. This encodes CATLERGVHNSPLHF.

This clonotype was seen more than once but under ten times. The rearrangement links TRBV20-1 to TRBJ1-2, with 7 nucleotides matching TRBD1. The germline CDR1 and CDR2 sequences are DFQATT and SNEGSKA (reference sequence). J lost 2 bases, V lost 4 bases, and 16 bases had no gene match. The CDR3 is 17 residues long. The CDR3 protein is CSAIGTANPKRNYGYTF. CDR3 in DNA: TGCAGTGCTATCGGGACAGCTAACCCCAAGCGAAACTATGGCTACACCTTC.

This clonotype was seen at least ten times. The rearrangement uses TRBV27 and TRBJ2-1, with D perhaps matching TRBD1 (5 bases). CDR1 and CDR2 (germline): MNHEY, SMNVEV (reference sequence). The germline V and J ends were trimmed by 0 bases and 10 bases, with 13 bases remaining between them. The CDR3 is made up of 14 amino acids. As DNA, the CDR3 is TGTGCCAGCAGTTTATCGACAGTCTACGGAGAGCAGTTCTTC. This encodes CASSLSTVYGEQFF.

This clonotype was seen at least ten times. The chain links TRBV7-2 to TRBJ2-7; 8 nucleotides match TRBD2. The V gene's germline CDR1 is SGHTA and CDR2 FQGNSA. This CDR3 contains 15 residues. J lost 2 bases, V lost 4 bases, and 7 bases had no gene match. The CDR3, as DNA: TGTGCCAGCAGCTCCCAGGGCGGGGGGCCCTACGAGCAGTACGTC. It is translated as CASSSQGGGPYEQYV.

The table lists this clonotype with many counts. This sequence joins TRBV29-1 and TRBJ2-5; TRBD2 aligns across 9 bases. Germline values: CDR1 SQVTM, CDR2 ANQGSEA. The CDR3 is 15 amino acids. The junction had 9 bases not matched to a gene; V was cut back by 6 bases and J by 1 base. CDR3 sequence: CSVPPLGLAQETQYF. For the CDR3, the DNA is TGCAGCGTACCACCGTTGGGACTAGCCCAAGAGACCCAGTACTTC.

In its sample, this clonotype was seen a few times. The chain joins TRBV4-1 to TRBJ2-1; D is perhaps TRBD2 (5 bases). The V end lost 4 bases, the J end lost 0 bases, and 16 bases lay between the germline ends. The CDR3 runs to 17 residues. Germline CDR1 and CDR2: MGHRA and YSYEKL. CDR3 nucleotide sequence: TGCGCCAGCAGCCCGCCCCGGGGTCTAAGCTCCTACAATGAGCAGTTCTTC. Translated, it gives CASSPPRGLSSYNEQFF.

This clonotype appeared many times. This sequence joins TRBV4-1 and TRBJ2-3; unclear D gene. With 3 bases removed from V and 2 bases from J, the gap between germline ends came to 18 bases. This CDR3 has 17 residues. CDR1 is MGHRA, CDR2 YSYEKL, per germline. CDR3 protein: CASSQTSGMRHTDTQYF. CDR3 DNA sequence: TGCGCCAGCAGCCAGACCTCTGGGATGCGGCACACAGATACGCAGTATTTT.

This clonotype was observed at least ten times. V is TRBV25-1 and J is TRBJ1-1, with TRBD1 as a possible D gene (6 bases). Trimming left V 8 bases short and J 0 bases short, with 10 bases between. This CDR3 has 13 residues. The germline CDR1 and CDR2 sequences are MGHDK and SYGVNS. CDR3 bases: TGTGCCAGCCGGACAGCCATGAACACTGAAGCTTTCTTT. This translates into CASRTAMNTEAFF.

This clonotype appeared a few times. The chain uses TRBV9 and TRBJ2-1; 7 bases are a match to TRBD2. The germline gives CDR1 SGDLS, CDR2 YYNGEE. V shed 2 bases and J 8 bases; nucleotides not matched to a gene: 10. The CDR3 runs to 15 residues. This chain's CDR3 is CASSVGASGNDEQFF. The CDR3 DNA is TGTGCCAGCAGCGTTGGGGCTAGCGGTAACGATGAGCAGTTCTTC.

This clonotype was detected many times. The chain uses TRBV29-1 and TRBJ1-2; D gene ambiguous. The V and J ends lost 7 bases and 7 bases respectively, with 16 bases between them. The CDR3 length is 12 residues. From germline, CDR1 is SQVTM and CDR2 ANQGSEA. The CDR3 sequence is CSAPTQIGGYTF. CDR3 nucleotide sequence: TGCAGCGCCCCCACCCAAATAGGTGGCTACACCTTC.

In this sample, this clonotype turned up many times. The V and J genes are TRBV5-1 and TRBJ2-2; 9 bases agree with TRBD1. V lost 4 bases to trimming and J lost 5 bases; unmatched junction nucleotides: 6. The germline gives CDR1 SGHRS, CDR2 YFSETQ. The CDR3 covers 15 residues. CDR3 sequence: CASSPRTGETGELFF. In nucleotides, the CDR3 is TGCGCCAGCAGCCCACGGACAGGGGAAACCGGGGAGCTGTTTTTT.

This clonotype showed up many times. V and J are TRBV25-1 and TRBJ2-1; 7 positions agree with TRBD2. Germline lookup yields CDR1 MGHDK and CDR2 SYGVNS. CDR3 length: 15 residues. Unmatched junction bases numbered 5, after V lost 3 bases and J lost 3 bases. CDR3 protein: CASSESGDYYNEQFF. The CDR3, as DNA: TGTGCCAGCAGTGAGAGCGGGGACTACTACAATGAGCAGTTCTTC. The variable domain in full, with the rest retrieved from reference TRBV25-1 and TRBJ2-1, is EADIYQTPRYLVIGTGKKITLECSQTMGHDKMYWYQQDPGMELHLIHYSYGVNSTEKGDLSSESTVSRIRTEHFPLTLESARPSHTSQYLCASSESGDYYNEQFFGPGTRLTVL.

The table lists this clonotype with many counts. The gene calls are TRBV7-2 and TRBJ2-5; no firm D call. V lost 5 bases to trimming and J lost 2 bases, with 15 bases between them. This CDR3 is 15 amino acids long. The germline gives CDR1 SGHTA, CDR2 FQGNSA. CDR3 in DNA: TGTGCCAGCAGCCACCCTATACTGGGTCAAGAGACCCAGTACTTC. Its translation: CASSHPILGQETQYF.

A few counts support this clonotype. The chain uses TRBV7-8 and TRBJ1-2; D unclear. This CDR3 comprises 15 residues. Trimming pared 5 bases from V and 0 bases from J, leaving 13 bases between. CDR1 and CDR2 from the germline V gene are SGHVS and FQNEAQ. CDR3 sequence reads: CASSLVLGANYGYTF. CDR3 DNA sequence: TGTGCCAGCAGCCTAGTTTTGGGAGCTAACTATGGCTACACCTTC.

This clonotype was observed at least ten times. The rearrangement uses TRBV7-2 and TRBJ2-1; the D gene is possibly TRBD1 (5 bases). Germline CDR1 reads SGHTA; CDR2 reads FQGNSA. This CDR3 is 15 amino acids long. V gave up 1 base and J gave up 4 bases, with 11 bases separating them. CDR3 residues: CASSLGQGVYNEQFF. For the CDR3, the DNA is TGTGCCAGCAGCTTAGGCCAAGGGGTTTACAATGAGCAGTTCTTC.

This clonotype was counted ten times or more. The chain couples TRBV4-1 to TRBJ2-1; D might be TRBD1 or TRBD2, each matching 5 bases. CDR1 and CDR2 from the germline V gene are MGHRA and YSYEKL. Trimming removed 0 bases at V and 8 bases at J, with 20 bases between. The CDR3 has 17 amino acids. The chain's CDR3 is CASSQDLDRGSRDEQFF. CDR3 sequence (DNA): TGCGCCAGCAGCCAAGATCTGGACCGGGGCAGTAGGGATGAGCAGTTCTTC.